Listed below are T cell receptor beta chains from one sample, sequenced in a study of long-term antiretroviral therapy in people with HIV. Assay used: immunoSEQ multiplex PCR; TCRdb lists only in-frame clones, some missing. The sample has 40,000 or so clones; 75% to 90% are singletons. The material was unsorted PBMCs, obtained just before starting antiretroviral therapy. All receptors come from a woman aged 18-29 years with HIV. Each CDR3 is given with its conserved first and last residue. Each record gives: CDR3 length, V gene, D gene, clone size, J gene, CDR3 DNA, CDR3 protein. D genes are given only for firm matches. Not all rows give a size; the values are once, few, many and, for expanded clones, a class.

length: 14
V: TRBV28
D: TRBD1
size: once
J: TRBJ1-2
DNA: TGTGCCAGCAGTTTGAGTGGGACAGGGAATGGCTACACCTTC
CDR3: CASSLSGTGNGYTF

length: 18
V: TRBV6-4
D: .
size: .
J: TRBJ2-6
DNA: TGTGCCAGCATCCCTATTCCACTAGTGATCTCTGGGGCCAACGTCCTGACTTTC
CDR3: CASIPIPLVISGANVLTF

length: 15
V: TRBV11-1
D: .
size: .
J: TRBJ2-1
DNA: TGTGCCAGCAGTCCCAACGGACTCCTCTACAATGAGCAGTTCTTC
CDR3: CASSPNGLLYNEQFF

length: 12
V: TRBV27
D: .
size: .
J: TRBJ1-5
DNA: TGTGCCAGCAGCTCCCTCAATGGGCCCCAGCATTTT
CDR3: CASSSLNGPQHF

length: 12
V: TRBV5-4
D: .
size: .
J: TRBJ2-7
DNA: TGTGCCAGCAGCTACGGCCCAAACGAGCAGTACTTC
CDR3: CASSYGPNEQYF

length: 16
V: TRBV21-1
D: .
size: .
J: TRBJ1-2
DNA: TGTGCCAGCAGCAAGGACAGTTCGGGGGCTAACTATGGCTACACCTTC
CDR3: CASSKDSSGANYGYTF

length: 13
V: TRBV28
D: TRBD1
size: .
J: TRBJ1-1
DNA: TGTGCCAGCAGTTTTCCTCAAGGGGGCCCAGCTTTCTTT
CDR3: CASSFPQGGPAFF

length: 17
V: TRBV5-1
D: TRBD2
size: .
J: TRBJ2-1
DNA: TGCGCCAGCAGCCTGCCCCCTAGCGGGAGCTCCTACAATGAGCAGTTCTTC
CDR3: CASSLPPSGSSYNEQFF

length: 13
V: TRBV6-5
D: .
size: .
J: TRBJ2-7
DNA: TGTGCCAGCAGTTACTCTACCACAGGACCCGAGTACTTC
CDR3: CASSYSTTGPEYF

length: 14
V: TRBV7-9
D: .
size: .
J: TRBJ1-2
DNA: TGTGCCAGCAGCTTAGGGACAGCGTTTATGAGCTACACCTTC
CDR3: CASSLGTAFMSYTF

length: 15
V: TRBV12-5
D: .
size: .
J: TRBJ2-4
DNA: TGTGCTAGTGGGCCGGGGGGGGACAGGGTGGACATTCAGTACTTC
CDR3: CASGPGGDRVDIQYF

length: 17
V: TRBV28
D: .
size: .
J: TRBJ2-2
DNA: TGTGCCAGCACCACACGTTCAGAGGTTTCACACACCGGGGAGCTGTTTTTT
CDR3: CASTTRSEVSHTGELFF

length: 13
V: TRBV29-1
D: .
size: .
J: TRBJ2-1
DNA: TGCAGCGGGGACTCCTTCTCCTACAATGAGCAGTTCTTC
CDR3: CSGDSFSYNEQFF

length: 16
V: TRBV19
D: TRBD1
size: .
J: TRBJ1-5
DNA: TGTGCCAGTAGTGTGGGACAGGGGGATTTCAATCAGCCCCAGCATTTT
CDR3: CASSVGQGDFNQPQHF

length: 14
V: TRBV13
D: .
size: .
J: TRBJ2-7
DNA: TGTGCCAGCAGCTTAGGTGGGCTCTCCTACGAGCAGTACTTC
CDR3: CASSLGGLSYEQYF

length: 15
V: TRBV9
D: TRBD2
size: few
J: TRBJ2-1
DNA: TGTGCCAGCACCTTGGGAGGGAGCTCCTACAATGAGCAGTTCTTC
CDR3: CASTLGGSSYNEQFF

length: 15
V: TRBV19
D: TRBD2
size: .
J: TRBJ2-7
DNA: TGTGCCAGTAGTACTTCTAGCGGGTTCTCCTACGAGCAGTACTTC
CDR3: CASSTSSGFSYEQYF

length: 15
V: TRBV9
D: .
size: once
J: TRBJ2-7
DNA: TGTGCCAGCAGCGTAGCGGGGGACCGCTCCTACGAGCAGTACTTC
CDR3: CASSVAGDRSYEQYF

length: 14
V: TRBV5-1
D: TRBD2
size: .
J: TRBJ2-5
DNA: TGCGCCAGCAGCACTAGCGGGAGTGAAGAGACCCAGTACTTC
CDR3: CASSTSGSEETQYF

length: 14
V: TRBV11-1
D: .
size: .
J: TRBJ1-1
DNA: TGTGCCAGCAGCTTAGAGGGGATCGGCACTGAAGCTTTCTTT
CDR3: CASSLEGIGTEAFF

length: 13
V: TRBV7-3
D: .
size: .
J: TRBJ2-2
DNA: TGTGCCAGCAGCTTTACTAGAGCCGGGGAGCTGTTTTTT
CDR3: CASSFTRAGELFF

length: 15
V: TRBV19
D: .
size: .
J: TRBJ1-1
DNA: TGTGCCAGTAGTTCCTCGGCTTCCTTGAACACTGAAGCTTTCTTT
CDR3: CASSSSASLNTEAFF

length: 16
V: TRBV27
D: TRBD2
size: .
J: TRBJ2-1
DNA: TGTGCCAGCAGTGGACCAGGGACTAGCGGCTACAATGAGCAGTTCTTC
CDR3: CASSGPGTSGYNEQFF

length: 16
V: TRBV18
D: .
size: .
J: TRBJ2-5
DNA: TGTGCCAGCTCACCAGCGGTCGTAGGGGCCCAAGAGACCCAGTACTTC
CDR3: CASSPAVVGAQETQYF

length: 13
V: TRBV5-6
D: .
size: .
J: TRBJ2-7
DNA: TGTGCCAGCAGCTACGGGGTTGCCTACGAGCAGTACTTC
CDR3: CASSYGVAYEQYF

length: 14
V: TRBV28
D: .
size: .
J: TRBJ1-3
DNA: TGTGCCAGCAGTTTTGGAGGAACTGGAAACACCATATATTTT
CDR3: CASSFGGTGNTIYF